This T cell receptor beta chain was identified during a study of technical replicates of blood from several donors. Clones were sequenced by immunoSEQ multiplex PCR, and TCRdb holds only the in-frame ones, with some missing. The sample yields 75,000 to 95,000 clones, about 93% seen once. The CDR3 runs 11 residues. Germline CDR1 MNHNY, CDR2 SVGAGI (reference sequence). With 10 bases removed from V and 6 bases from J, the gap between germline ends came to 10 bases. The clonotype comes from a human donor in good health. V is TRBV6-6 and J is TRBJ2-1, with no clear D. The sequencing input was T cells isolated from PBMCs. This CDR3 is CATFSRNEQFF. CDR3 DNA sequence: TGTGCCACCTTTTCCCGCAATGAGCAGTTCTTC.